These 20 T cell receptor beta chains were all obtained from the same sample, sequenced in a study of neurological immune-mediated disorders. In TCRdb, the 5' RACE reads were re-called with MiXCR into one record per CDR3 protein. This sample has tens of thousands of distinct CDR3 sequences, with 17% found just once. Specimen: PBMCs. These receptors came from a woman between 35 and 50 years old in good health.

This clonotype was picked up many times. J is TRBJ2-7 and V is TRBV20-1, with 12 positions matching TRBD2. V gave up 5 bases and J gave up 0 bases; unmatched junction bases: 5. This CDR3 region has 15 residues. CDR1 and CDR2 (germline): DFQATT, SNEGSKA (reference sequence). The CDR3 spells CSAQPTSGGSYEQYF. The CDR3 nucleotides read TGCAGTGCTCAACCGACTAGCGGGGGCTCCTACGAGCAGTACTTC.

This clonotype came up once. A much larger clone is a single base away; this may be a read error. The rearrangement links TRBV25-1 to TRBJ1-2; D may be TRBD1 (6 bases). From germline, CDR1 is MGHDK and CDR2 SYGVNS. This CDR3 has 13 residues. The CDR3 loop is CANSVTGTIGYTF. The CDR3 nucleotides are TGTGCCAACAGTGTAACAGGGACAATTGGCTACACCTTC.

The sample holds many counts of this clonotype. This chain joins TRBV4-1 and TRBJ1-4, with D possibly being TRBD1 (6 bases). The CDR3 sequence is 14 residues long. The germline gives CDR1 MGHRA, CDR2 YSYEKL. The V end was cut by 3 bases, the J end by 1 base, with 6 bases between. The CDR3 region has the DNA TGCGCCAGCAGCCAGACAGGAACTAATGAAAAACTGTTTTTT. This codes for CASSQTGTNEKLFF.

This clonotype has at least ten counts. This chain joins TRBV11-1 and TRBJ2-7, with 7 bases matching TRBD2. J gave up 5 bases and V 3 bases, and 13 bases lay outside the gene matches. Per the germline V gene, CDR1 is SGHAT and CDR2 is FQDESV (reference sequence). The CDR3 contains 16 residues. The CDR3 nucleotides read TGTGCCAGCAGCTTGCGGGGGACCCACGCTTTGGACGAGCAGTACTTC. Its protein product is CASSLRGTHALDEQYF.

Written as DNA, the CDR3 is TGTGCCAGCAAAGGACAGGTATCTTACGAGCAGTACGTC. Its protein is CASKGQVSYEQYV. The chain joins TRBV2 to TRBJ2-7, with TRBD1 matching 7 bases. The CDR3 contains 13 residues. V was clipped by 7 bases and J by 4 bases; unmatched bases: 7. Germline CDR1 SNHLY, CDR2 FYNNEI.

This clonotype was picked up many times. The rearrangement joins TRBV9 to TRBJ2-5; D perhaps matches TRBD2 (5 bases). V shed 1 base and J shed 3 bases, with 13 bases lying between them. CDR1 is SGDLS and CDR2 is YYNGEE in the germline V gene. The CDR3 length is 15 residues. The CDR3 DNA reads as TGTGCCAGCAGCGTAACCGGGGTAATTAAAGAGACCCAGTACTTC. This gives the protein CASSVTGVIKETQYF.

This clonotype showed up many times. The V and J genes are TRBV20-1 and TRBJ2-3; D not certain. V lost 3 bases to trimming and J lost 8 bases, with 12 bases between them. CDR1 and CDR2 from the germline V gene are DFQATT and SNEGSKA (reference sequence). CDR3 length: 12 amino acids. As DNA, the CDR3 is TGCAGTGCTAGTGAAACAGAGTTTACGCAGTATTTT. Protein sequence: CSASETEFTQYF.

At least ten counts were recorded for this clonotype. The chain recombines TRBV5-1 with TRBJ1-2, with D tentatively TRBD1 (6 bases). Trimming removed 5 bases from V and 1 base from J, with 12 bases in between. Germline V gives CDR1 SGHRS, CDR2 YFSETQ. The CDR3 is made up of 14 amino acids. Here the CDR3 reads CASSQPGDNYGYTF. Written as DNA, the CDR3 is TGCGCCAGCAGTCAACCAGGGGATAACTATGGCTACACCTTC. Variable domain in full (rest from reference TRBV5-1 and TRBJ1-2): KAGVTQTPRYLIKTRGQQVTLSCSPISGHRSVSWYQQTPGQGLQFLFEYFSETQRNKGNFPGRFSGRQFSNSRSEMNVSTLELGDSALYLCASSQPGDNYGYTFGSGTRLTVV.

At least ten counts were recorded for this clonotype. The J gene is TRBJ1-2, the V gene TRBV12-3 or TRBV12-4, with D perhaps matching TRBD1 (5 bases). The CDR3 totals 13 residues. V was shortened by 3 bases and J by 7 bases, with 12 bases between the two germline ends. CDR3 nucleotides: TGTGCCAGCAGTTTGGAAGGGGTCGGTGGCTACACCTTC. It translates to CASSLEGVGGYTF.

At least ten counts were recorded for this clonotype. This sequence joins TRBV4-1 and TRBJ2-5, with D hard to call. Trimming left V 3 bases short and J 4 bases short, with 9 bases between. CDR1 is MGHRA, CDR2 YSYEKL, per germline. The CDR3 covers 13 residues. The CDR3 DNA reads as TGCGCCAGCAGCCAGACCGGGCCAGAGACCCAGTACTTC. This translates into CASSQTGPETQYF.

This clonotype was recorded many times. V usage is TRBV4-3 and J usage is TRBJ2-3; TRBD2 aligns across 11 bases. The CDR3 contains 17 residues. In germline, CDR1 is LGHNA, CDR2 YSLEER. Trimming removed 0 bases from V and 4 bases from J; junction bases left unmatched: 6. In DNA form, the CDR3 reads TGCGCCAGCAGCCAAGACGTACTAGCGGGGGAAGCAGATACGCAGTATTTT. Protein product: CASSQDVLAGEADTQYF.

The rearrangement links TRBV6-2 or TRBV6-3 to TRBJ2-7; D might be TRBD2 (5 bases). The V gene's germline CDR1 is MNHEY and CDR2 SVGEGT. CDR3 length equals 13 residues. V lost 4 bases and J 6 bases, leaving 13 bases between the germline ends. CDR3 sequence (DNA): TGTGCCAGCAGTTCCCGAGAGGGTGGCGAGCAGTACGTC. It specifies CASSSREGGEQYV.

The chain employs TRBV30 and TRBJ1-1; 7 bases align to TRBD1. Germline CDR1 and CDR2: GTSNPN and SVGIG (reference sequence). CDR3 length: 15 amino acids. The V and J ends lost 2 bases and 11 bases, in that order; junction bases with no gene match: 17. This chain's CDR3 is CAWSIVRGGVEGAFF. DNA for the CDR3: TGTGCCTGGAGTATCGTGAGAGGGGGCGTGGAGGGGGCTTTCTTT.

This clonotype was counted ten times or more. The rearrangement joins TRBV7-2 to TRBJ2-3; 9 positions match TRBD2. V gave up 6 bases and J gave up 4 bases; unmatched junction bases: 8. Germline loops: CDR1 SGHTA, CDR2 FQGNSA. This CDR3 comprises 15 residues. The CDR3 loop reads CASRLGGGAPDTQYF. CDR3 in DNA: TGTGCCAGCAGGTTGGGCGGGGGGGCCCCAGATACGCAGTATTTT. The entire variable domain, with the rest obtained from reference TRBV7-2 and TRBJ2-3, is as follows: GAGVSQSPSNKVTEKGKDVELRCDPISGHTALYWYRQSLGQGLEFLIYFQGNSAPDKSGLPSDRFSAERTGGSVSTLTIQRTQQEDSAVYLCASRLGGGAPDTQYFGPGTRLTVL.

This clonotype has ten or more counts. The chain recombines TRBV28 with TRBJ1-5; TRBD1 matches at 9 bases. The germline V gene encodes CDR1 MDHEN and CDR2 SYDVKM. V shed 7 bases, J shed 0 bases, and the junction held 10 bases outside the gene matches. There are 17 residues in the CDR3. The CDR3 nucleotides read TGTGCCAGCAAAAGTGGGACAGGGTGGTTTAGCAATCAGCCCCAGCATTTT. It is translated as CASKSGTGWFSNQPQHF.

This clonotype was seen at least ten times. The CDR3 bases are TGTGCCAGCAGCTTAACGGCAGGGGACACAGATACGCAGTATTTT. This gives the protein CASSLTAGDTDTQYF. V usage is TRBV7-2 and J usage is TRBJ2-3, with D maybe TRBD1 (6 bases). CDR1 and CDR2 from the germline V gene are SGHTA and FQGNSA. The CDR3 is 15 amino acids. Trimming pared 2 bases from V and 2 bases from J, leaving 11 bases between.

This chain links TRBV20-1 with TRBJ1-1; 9 bases agree with TRBD1. The V and J ends lost 2 bases and 6 bases, in that order; junction bases with no gene match: 4. CDR3 length: 13 amino acids. The germline CDR1 and CDR2 sequences are DFQATT and SNEGSKA (reference sequence). This CDR3 reads CSARPNRGPEAFF. CDR3 coding DNA: TGCAGTGCTAGACCCAACAGGGGGCCTGAAGCTTTCTTT.

This clonotype was seen ten or more times. This chain connects TRBV5-1 to TRBJ1-2; D unresolved. Trimming pared 4 bases from V and 8 bases from J, leaving 15 bases between. The germline V gene has CDR1 SGHRS and CDR2 YFSETQ. The CDR3 has 13 amino acids. The CDR3: CASSPPTASGYTF. Here the CDR3 DNA reads TGCGCCAGCAGCCCCCCCACAGCGTCCGGCTACACCTTC.

This clonotype was recorded at least ten times. The chain links TRBV2 to TRBJ1-2; TRBD1 agrees at 7 bases. J was trimmed by 6 bases and V by 5 bases; bases with no gene match: 6. The CDR3 contains 13 residues. In germline, CDR1 is SNHLY, CDR2 FYNNEI. The CDR3 here is CASSMTGMDGYTF. CDR3 bases: TGTGCCAGCAGTATGACAGGGATGGATGGCTACACCTTC.

This clonotype was seen many times. The rearrangement links TRBV10-3 to TRBJ2-1; tentatively, D is TRBD1 (6 bases). The CDR3 covers 15 residues. Trimming removed 6 bases at V and 4 bases at J, with 16 bases between. Germline V gives CDR1 ENHRY, CDR2 SYGVKD. Written as DNA, the CDR3 is TGTGCCATCAGCCTCCGGGACAAAAAGTACAATGAGCAGTTCTTC. As protein: CAISLRDKKYNEQFF.